Below are 14 T cell receptor beta chains sequenced from a single sample in a study of blood T cells in healthy people across ages. Then a second PCR, running about 6 to 12 cycles, was carried out with a sample-barcoded 5' primer and a J-beta primer mix. TCRdb reprocessed the 5' RACE reads via MiXCR and lists one record per CDR3 protein. Among about 780,000 distinct CDR3 sequences listed, 20% to 30% were seen once. This same sample was also part of a study on T cells of mothers and their children.

The sequenced sample was blood. All receptors come from a boy under 18 in good health.

This clonotype came up a few times. The gene calls are TRBV25-1 and TRBJ2-2; maybe TRBD2 (5 bases). Germline loops: CDR1 MGHDK, CDR2 SYGVNS. This CDR3 region has 20 residues. Trimming removed 4 bases at V and 5 bases at J, with 29 bases between. CDR3 loop: CASSGLWPERGEGDTGELFF. The CDR3 nucleotides are TGTGCCAGCAGTGGGCTCTGGCCGGAAAGAGGAGAGGGTGATACCGGGGAGCTGTTTTTT.

The V and J genes are TRBV5-1 and TRBJ2-5; 13 bases align to TRBD2. The CDR3 length is 16 residues. Trimming took 4 bases from V and 2 from J; bases not matched to a gene: 5. Germline CDR1 SGHRS, CDR2 YFSETQ. CDR3 sequence: CASSPTSGGRQETQYF. As DNA, the CDR3 is TGCGCCAGCAGCCCGACTAGCGGGGGGAGGCAAGAGACCCAGTACTTC.

The rearrangement uses TRBV4-2 and TRBJ2-5; TRBD1 matches 8 bases. Gene TRBJ2-7 matches the end of the DNA better, so the J call may be wrong. Germline-derived CDR1 and CDR2 are LGHNA and YNFKEQ. This CDR3 is built from 14 residues. CDR3 coding DNA: TGTGCCAGCAGCCCCGACCGACAGGGGAGCGAGCAGTACTTC. Its protein product is CASSPDRQGSEQYF.

The chain has TRBV5-1 and TRBJ1-2; perhaps TRBD1 as D (5 bases). Deletions cut 8 bases from V and 2 bases from J, with 19 bases between. Germline loops: CDR1 SGHRS, CDR2 YFSETQ. The CDR3 contains 15 residues. The chain's CDR3 is CASTDGGVRNYGYTF. The CDR3 nucleotides read TGCGCCAGTACCGATGGGGGGGTGCGAAACTATGGCTACACCTTC. Using reference TRBV5-1 and TRBJ1-2 for the parts outside the CDR3, the full variable domain is KAGVTQTPRYLIKTRGQQVTLSCSPISGHRSVSWYQQTPGQGLQFLFEYFSETQRNKGNFPGRFSGRQFSNSRSEMNVSTLELGDSALYLCASTDGGVRNYGYTFGSGTRLTVV.

The DNA of the CDR3 is TGCGCCAGCAGGATGGGCACTGGGGCCAACGTCCTGACTTTC. Translated: CASRMGTGANVLTF. V usage is TRBV5-1 and J usage is TRBJ2-6; D is unclear. Germline-derived CDR1 and CDR2 are SGHRS and YFSETQ. The CDR3 covers 14 residues. Trimming left V 5 bases short and J 2 bases short, with 8 bases between.

This clonotype turned up a few times. The chain recombines TRBV27 with TRBJ1-1; TRBD1 is a possible D gene (5 bases). Germline CDR1 reads MNHEY; CDR2 reads SMNVEV (reference sequence). Trimming took 6 bases from V and 0 from J, leaving 11 bases between them. The CDR3 runs 14 residues. The CDR3 sequence is CASSGSRVNTEAFF. The CDR3 bases are TGTGCCAGCAGCGGGTCCAGGGTGAACACTGAAGCTTTCTTT.

This clonotype has only a few counts. V usage is TRBV12-3 or TRBV12-4 and J usage is TRBJ2-2; D call uncertain. CDR3 length: 15 amino acids. Trimming removed 7 bases from V and 1 base from J, with 13 bases in between. The CDR3: CASKSFRQNTGELFF. The CDR3 DNA follows: TGTGCCAGCAAAAGTTTCCGACAGAACACCGGGGAGCTGTTTTTT.

The CDR3 spells CASSITGDYEQYF. CDR3 in DNA: TGTGCCAGTAGTATAACAGGGGACTACGAGCAGTACTTC. The chain is built from TRBV19 and TRBJ2-7; TRBD1 aligns across 7 bases. The CDR3 is 13 residues long. Germline V gene data show CDR1 as LNHDA and CDR2 as SQIVND (reference sequence). The ends lost 2 bases at V and 3 bases at J; junction bases unmatched: 1. Full variable domain (rest looked up from reference TRBV19 and TRBJ2-7): DGGITQSPKYLFRKEGQNVTLSCEQNLNHDAMYWYRQDPGQGLRLIYYSQIVNDFQKGDIAEGYSVSREKKESFPLTVTSAQKNPTAFYLCASSITGDYEQYFGPGTRLTVT.

The rearrangement uses TRBV9 and TRBJ1-2; 7 nucleotides agree with TRBD1. Germline V gene sequence: CDR1 SGDLS, CDR2 YYNGEE. The CDR3 consists of 14 residues. Trimming at V came to 4 bases and at J to 4 bases, leaving 7 bases not matched to a gene. The DNA for the CDR3 is TGTGCCAGCAGCCTGACAGGGTCGGGCTATGGCTACACCTTC. Translated, it gives CASSLTGSGYGYTF.

This rearrangement joins TRBV29-1 to TRBJ1-2, with D uncertain. The germline CDR1 and CDR2 sequences are SQVTM and ANQGSEA. The CDR3 has 11 residues. Trimming removed 3 bases from V and 1 base from J, with 3 bases in between. The CDR3 region is CSVEVNYGYTF. CDR3 coding DNA: TGCAGCGTTGAGGTTAACTATGGCTACACCTTC.

This clonotype has just a few counts. The chain links TRBV9 to TRBJ2-7, with 7 nucleotides matching TRBD2. J lost 5 bases, V lost 3 bases, and 11 bases had no gene match. The CDR3 runs to 15 residues. Germline loops: CDR1 SGDLS, CDR2 YYNGEE. CDR3 in amino acids: CASSEPGLGIHEQYF. The DNA for the CDR3 is TGTGCCAGCAGCGAACCAGGACTAGGAATCCACGAGCAGTACTTC.

This clonotype occurred a few times. J is TRBJ2-3 and V is TRBV20-1; 12 bases agree with TRBD2. Germline V gene data show CDR1 as DFQATT and CDR2 as SNEGSKA (reference sequence). This CDR3 region has 15 residues. Germline trimming cut 6 bases from V and 4 bases from J; bases unmatched to any gene: 8. CDR3 sequence reads: CSAAPSGGAADTQYF. CDR3 DNA: TGCAGTGCGGCCCCTAGCGGGGGGGCGGCAGATACGCAGTATTTT.

This clonotype showed up just a few times. This chain connects TRBV29-1 to TRBJ2-3, with 8 positions matching TRBD2. V lost 6 bases to trimming and J lost 3 bases; unmatched junction nucleotides: 2. CDR3 length: 12 residues. Germline CDR1 reads SQVTM; CDR2 reads ANQGSEA. CDR3 loop: CSVSGGTDTQYF. Written as DNA, the CDR3 is TGCAGCGTAAGCGGGGGAACAGATACGCAGTATTTT.

The chain couples TRBV5-1 to TRBJ2-5; 9 nucleotides align to TRBD1. Germline CDR1 and CDR2: SGHRS and YFSETQ. V lost 0 bases, J lost 11 bases, and 20 bases stayed unmatched. The CDR3 totals 18 residues. This CDR3 is CASSLAPLNTGGGISQYF. CDR3 bases: TGCGCCAGCAGCTTGGCGCCCCTCAACACAGGGGGCGGAATTTCGCAGTACTTC.